This T cell receptor beta chain was recorded in a study of cytomegalovirus exposure and HLA in healthy donors (dated by TCRdb to about 2017). At the level of the whole study: An earlier analysis of approximately 640 of the donors reported more than 250 Gb of sequence data and 117 million unique TCR beta sequences from roughly 200 million T cells. An early release that covered some 640 HLA-typed donors contained about 300 gigabases of sequencing data and 65 million to 100 million unique TCR sequences. The genetic ancestry cluster associated with self-reported Caucasian donors included 65% to 90% of the 398 genotyped donors. The study aimed to test whether cataloging public T cell receptors could reveal signatures of past pathogen exposure. The study used immunosequencing to profile the T cell repertoires of about 670 subjects and linked those repertoires to cytomegalovirus serostatus. In addition to the first cohort of 666 subjects, a separate validation cohort of 120 different subjects was used. To predict cytomegalovirus infection status, the study combined high-throughput TCR immunosequencing, statistical association of individual TCRs with disease status, and machine learning. In a later analysis, previously published TCR beta repertoires from 550 to 700 donors were re-analyzed and high-resolution HLA genotyping was added so that TCR occurrence patterns could be studied. The later analysis used no new phenotypic data to find candidate immune exposures, relying instead on TCR beta sequences and their occurrence across donors. An earlier analysis of several hundred of the donors applied high-throughput TCR beta sequencing to assess whether each TCR beta V gene segment acted as functional or pseudogenic. Donor age, sex, ethnicity and CMV serostatus were collected together with the repertoire data. A later genetic analysis used genome-wide SNP genotypes for about 55% of the 666 donors, treating that subset as a discovery cohort. All discovery cohort repertoires had been generated using a single sequencing platform. Class I and class II HLA loci were covered by the typing at four-digit resolution. The number of donors typed differed by locus, with about 629-630 for A, B, C, DRB1 and DQB1, more than 500 for DQA1, about 610 for DPA1, and some 440 for DPB1. About five DR-DQ haplotypes were handled as single units for association and clustering because linkage in the cohort was strong. Across some 400 genotyped donors of the cohort, an average of about 240,000 unique TCR beta nucleotide sequences per donor were sequenced, and 15% to 20% of those sequences were non-productive.

The cohort comprised under 700 healthy bone marrow donors. All cohort members were sampled while nominally healthy, although unrecorded immune exposures were likely present. The donor was CMV seronegative and belonged to the group of roughly 330 seronegative cohort members. A peripheral blood sample was provided by each donor, and peripheral blood mononuclear cells were used for TCR beta sequencing. The Qiagen DNeasy Blood Extraction Kit was used to extract genomic DNA from the blood cell samples. Receptors were amplified or captured by the immunoSEQ multiplex PCR assay. For the multiplex PCR, a mixture combining 60 forward primers for TCR Vbeta segments and 13 reverse primers for TCR Jbeta segments was used. The CDR3 region of rearranged TCR beta genes was amplified from genomic DNA with a multiplex PCR assay. Amplified TCR beta libraries were sequenced as 87-base-pair reads on the Illumina HiSeq System. The original pipeline was this. A later analysis counted tens of millions of unique TCR beta chains across the roughly 700 repertoires, and some 11 million of these chains were shared by at least two donors. To remove PCR and sequencing errors, raw reads were error-corrected and collapsed into unique sequences using a nearest-neighbor algorithm that merged closely related sequences. V, D and J gene segments were assigned by aligning CDR3 sequences to IMGT reference sequences. Each retained sequence needed at least a six-nucleotide match to both a V gene segment and a J gene segment. A rearrangement counted as productive if the CDR3 had no stop codons and remained in frame with V and J, and every other rearrangement counted as non-productive. Following IMGT convention, CDR3 was defined as the stretch from the second conserved V-encoded cysteine up to the conserved J-encoded phenylalanine. The earlier analysis of about 590 of the donors excluded sequences that lacked an unambiguous match to a single V gene segment. An earlier analysis of a few hundred of the donors called V segments functional above 56.7% productive rearrangements and segregating when the between-donor standard deviation exceeded 5%. A statistical classification framework was built for diagnosing cytomegalovirus status from the catalog of TCR beta chain sequences. In a later analysis, TCR nucleotide sequences were compared against IMGT/GENE-DB human TR gene sequences so that V and J genes could be assigned. The TCRdist pipeline was used in a later analysis to assign CDR3 sequences and most-parsimonious VDJ recombination scenarios. In a later analysis, each TCR beta chain was defined by its CDR3 amino acid sequence together with its V-gene family, and reads without a unique V-gene family were excluded. As a way to deal with suspected cross-contamination and a sequencing artifact, a later analysis dropped hundreds of nucleotide sequences that were highly shared and had low generation probability. For each public chain, a later analysis derived a clonal expansion index from normalized ranks of inferred template counts within each repertoire. In a later analysis, generation probabilities were computed with a VDJ recombination model fitted to out-of-frame rearrangements, and the resulting probabilities were checked against IGoR. In a later analysis, TCR-TCR, TCR-HLA and TCR-CMV co-occurrence was scored with hypergeometric tests, and a repertoire-size bias correction was applied to TCR pairs. In a later analysis, false discovery rates were estimated by permuting HLA or CMV assignments 20 times. A later analysis grouped co-occurring TCRs with DBSCAN, adding TCRdist sequence similarity when clustering within HLA-allele-positive subsets. For co-occurrence clustering, repertoires with fewer than 30,000 or more than 120,000 public chains were excluded, along with four or five repertoires with anomalous nucleotide sharing. TCRdb provides this immuneACCESS table in a form limited to in-frame rearrangements. Some clones are lacking; in checked studies, under half of them reflect an unresolved V gene, and why the rest are absent is not known. That table supplies the V and J calls and clone size; D and trimming were determined from the DNA. A total of under 150,000 clones appear in this sample, 85% to 90% of them only once. The ten most abundant clones make up around 5.2% of the sample.

Points on this clone: Its antigen is still unknown. Base qualities are not at hand, and no much larger clone is one base apart.

The study at large found these results: The authors suggested that the approach could potentially be extended to other disease states and immunological phenotypes. A further reported finding was that TCR beta sequences accurately predicted the HLA-A and HLA-B alleles for most subjects in the first cohort. According to a later analysis, TCR association rates differed among HLA loci, with DRB1 alleles showing the most associated TCRs and HLA-C alleles showing the fewest. Correlated functional status among segregating V segments might reflect linkage disequilibrium, but an unknown experimental factor could not be ruled out. A few of the identified cytomegalovirus-associated TCR beta chains were confirmed in vitro to be specific for cytomegalovirus antigens. The study gave a list of around 170 TCR beta chains associated with cytomegalovirus. The earlier analysis of approximately 590 of the donors excluded approximately 17 rarely observed V segments, including chromosome 9 orphons, because counts were too low. A later analysis found that most CMV-associated TCR beta chains appeared HLA-restricted, with HLA associations seemingly driven largely by CMV exposure. In an earlier analysis of approximately 600 of the donors, most TCR beta V segments were observed in productive rearrangements about 87% or about 30% of the time, broadly matching IMGT annotations. Compared with the approximately 710-donor mean, donors in an Asian-associated ancestry cluster had fewer N-insertions in productive TCRs, according to a later genetic analysis. An association between a missense DCLRE1C variant and V-gene and J-gene trimming of TCR beta chains was found in a later genetic analysis and replicated in an independent cohort. Assigning TCR associations to individual alleles was difficult when HLA alleles, especially DR and DQ, strongly co-occurred. A later analysis found that HLA-associated TCR beta chains were more clonally expanded and had lower generation probabilities than equally common non-associated chains. Because some donors lacked HLA typing at each locus, the association tests relied only on the typed subset. The cohort was sequenced for TCR beta chains only, and without alpha or paired-chain data the features that could be detected were limited. The 87-base-pair reads could not distinguish some IMGT-functional V segments, including TRBV6-2 and TRBV6-3, so those segments were excluded. The classifier was reported to diagnose cytomegalovirus status with high specificity and sensitivity in both the original cohort and the validation cohort. A cluster of highly shared sequence variants was judged likely to be a technical artifact of the sequencing pipeline. Specific HLA alleles were associated with 15,000 to 20,000 TCR beta sequences at a false discovery rate of 0.05 in a later analysis. According to a later analysis, parvovirus B19, influenza, CMV and Epstein-Barr virus appeared linked to several top co-occurrence clusters. Roughly uniform sequencing depth across donors was assumed in presence/absence analyses, although this assumption may not hold. Across donors, most TCR sequences were observed very rarely, whereas some public TCRs were present in many individuals. CMV serostatus was the only immune exposure information available for the cohort.

CDR1 and CDR2 are drawn from the germline V gene: SQVTM, ANQGSEA. The cysteine opens and the phenylalanine closes a CDR3 of 13 amino acids. Here the CDR3 DNA is all that survives: 39 bases in frame from base 1. Between the V and J ends, shortened by 7 bases and 6 bases respectively, the junction contains 17 bases. The rearrangement combines TRBV29-1 with TRBJ2-3; the D segment could be TRBD2, given 7 matching bases. Sequencing was performed on PBMCs. This TCR came from a woman aged 25 to 39 in good health and CMV-seronegative. The DNA sequence follows: TGCAGCGGAAGGGGGACTATTACGGATACGCAGTATTTT. It is translated as CSGRGTITDTQYF.